Listed below are T cell receptor beta chains from one sample, sequenced in a study of T cell responses to AZD1222 COVID-19 vaccine. TCRdb's copy holds only in-frame clones and misses some; the assay was immunoSEQ multiplex PCR. The table has under 150,000 clones, about 90% seen once. The sequencing used peripheral blood, collected 28 days after the second AZD1222 dose. The receptors derive from an adult who received the AZD1222 COVID-19 vaccine. The CDR3 runs from the conserved cysteine through the conserved F or W. D genes are given only for firm matches.

CDR3 protein: CATSDWDSNQPQHF
CDR3 DNA: TGTGCCACCAGTGATTGGGACAGCAATCAGCCCCAGCATTTT
V gene: TRBV24-1
D gene: .
J gene: TRBJ1-5

CDR3 protein: CASSLNRTRTKNIQYF
CDR3 DNA: TGTGCCAGCAGCTTGAACAGGACGAGGACCAAAAACATTCAGTACTTC
V gene: TRBV5-4
D gene: .
J gene: TRBJ2-4

CDR3 protein: CASSTGTASNALHF
CDR3 DNA: TGTGCCAGTAGTACCGGGACAGCCTCGAACGCCCTCCACTTT
V gene: TRBV19
D gene: TRBD1
J gene: TRBJ1-6

CDR3 protein: CAGPGGGLDTQYF
CDR3 DNA: TGTGCCGGCCCGGGGGGGGGACTCGATACGCAGTATTTT
V gene: TRBV2
D gene: TRBD2
J gene: TRBJ2-3

CDR3 protein: CASSQTGSTGELFF
CDR3 DNA: TGTGCCAGCAGCCAAACAGGGAGCACCGGGGAGCTGTTTTTT
V gene: TRBV4-2
D gene: .
J gene: TRBJ2-2

CDR3 protein: CSAHIRQGLEYGYTF
CDR3 DNA: TGCAGCGCCCATATTCGACAGGGGTTGGAGTATGGCTACACCTTC
V gene: TRBV29-1
D gene: TRBD1
J gene: TRBJ1-2

CDR3 protein: CASSQIDTGELFF
CDR3 DNA: TGTGCCAGCAGCCAGATTGACACCGGGGAGCTGTTTTTT
V gene: TRBV5-4
D gene: .
J gene: TRBJ2-2

CDR3 protein: CAWSVRRGGKRDIQYF
CDR3 DNA: TGTGCCTGGAGTGTACGGAGGGGGGGCAAGCGGGACATTCAGTACTTC
V gene: TRBV30
D gene: .
J gene: TRBJ2-4

CDR3 protein: CASSLTGAQPQHF
CDR3 DNA: TGTGCCAGCAGTTTGACAGGGGCTCAGCCCCAGCATTTT
V gene: TRBV27
D gene: TRBD1
J gene: TRBJ1-5

CDR3 protein: CAWSLGVVGTEAFF
CDR3 DNA: TGTGCCTGGAGCCTAGGGGTTGTGGGTACTGAAGCTTTCTTT
V gene: TRBV30
D gene: .
J gene: TRBJ1-1